Detailed here is one T cell receptor beta chain. Its antigen remains undetermined. No base-level quality is on record; no much larger clone is a single base apart. Via the germline V gene, CDR1 is MNHEY and CDR2 SVGAGI. Ends trimmed: V by 0 bases, J by 1 base; bases unmatched to a gene: 1. The CDR3 covers 16 residues, taking in both the cysteine and the phenylalanine. The CDR3 DNA has 48 bases and is translated from base 1. The record originates from a study of blood T cell repertoires in COVID-19 (TCRdb year 2020). Concerning the study at large: Samples covering the acute and convalescent phases of COVID-19 were provided by collaborators in the United States, Italy and Spain. The prospective study material was composed of cDNA or gDNA derived from T cells, B-cell-depleted T cells, or PBMCs. Subjects who had been exposed to COVID-19, were actively infected with it, or had recovered from it provided the deeply sampled blood TCRbeta repertoires that made up the dataset. The repertoires were made available in a free public database intended to serve as a resource for research on the immune response to SARS-CoV-2. The samples were drawn from two sources: the first 160 participants of the ongoing ImmuneRACE study, and over 950 subjects contributed by 6 global collaborators. Sample metadata almost always included a de-identified subject ID, COVID-19 status, age in years and sex. Where HLA class I and class II types were available, the types were taken from metadata supplied by the sample provider, not from assay-based typing.

Beyond this particular receptor, the publication reports: The quantity of clinical and demographic metadata differed by source and by participant and was supplied without curation.

Participants in the prospective study were enrolled through a virtual design, were aged roughly 18 to 90 years, and lived in 24 United States geographic areas. In the prospective study, participants were assigned to cohorts based on the clinical history participants reported in a screening survey and a study questionnaire. Exposed participants were defined as having been in contact with someone with a PCR-confirmed or clinician-diagnosed COVID-19 case within 2 weeks of study entry. In the prospective study, whole blood, serum and a nasopharyngeal or oropharyngeal swab were collected from each participant by mobile phlebotomists. Additional blood draws and questionnaires over an approximately two-month period could optionally be provided by prospective study participants. Prospective study blood samples were shipped either frozen or at room temperature before DNA extraction. TCRbeta CDR3 regions were amplified from genomic DNA using the immunoSEQ Assay, a bias-controlled multiplex PCR. Regarding the original processing steps: Nucleated cell counts per sample were estimated from amplification of reference gene primers within the assay. Sequence reads were collapsed and filtered to measure the absolute abundance of every unique TCRbeta CDR3 rearrangement. For each sample, productive Simpson clonality was calculated by taking the square root of Simpson's diversity index across productive rearrangements. In its TCRdb copy, this immuneACCESS table keeps in-frame sequences only and misses some clones. Where compared with another copy, unresolved V genes explain less than half of these, and the others have no known cause. The V and J calls and clone size were taken over from that table, and D and trimming were inferred from the DNA. The sample table records tens of thousands of clones; under 80% of these occur just once. The ten largest clonotypes hold about half of the sample.

The rearrangement combines TRBV6-5 with TRBJ2-2; the junction holds 8 bases that match TRBD2. Sequenced input: PBMCs or T cells enriched from blood (not recorded which). The receptor was isolated from an older woman who had been exposed to COVID-19. The DNA is TGTGCCAGCAGTTACTCGACTAGCGTGAACACCGGGGAGCTGTTTTTT. Its coded protein is CASSYSTSVNTGELFF.